A single sample is the source of the 29 T cell receptor beta chains below, sequenced in a study of cytomegalovirus exposure and HLA in healthy donors. Researchers ran the PCR with 60 Vbeta and 13 Jbeta primers. Clones were sequenced by immunoSEQ multiplex PCR, and TCRdb holds only the in-frame ones, with some missing. The data contain some 150,000 clones, 70% of them singletons. Sequenced input: PBMCs. These receptors were collected from a woman in her sixties or seventies in good health and CMV-seropositive.

The V gene is TRBV19, the J gene TRBJ2-7, with 12 bases matching TRBD2. Looked up from germline, CDR1 is LNHDA and CDR2 is SQIVND (reference sequence). The CDR3 covers 14 residues. With 4 bases clipped from V and 3 bases from J, the junction kept 1 base outside the gene matches. The CDR3 region is CASSRLAGDYEQYF. The CDR3 DNA follows: TGTGCCAGTAGTAGACTAGCGGGAGACTACGAGCAGTACTTC.

This rearrangement joins TRBV10-2 to TRBJ2-2, with 10 bases aligning to TRBD1. Trimming removed 5 bases from V and 1 base from J; junction bases left unmatched: 7. Germline V gives CDR1 WSHSY, CDR2 SAAADI. There are 17 residues in the CDR3. CDR3 DNA: TGCGCCAGCAGTCGAGTGGGGACAGGGGTGAACACCGGGGAGCTGTTTTTT. Amino acid sequence: CASSRVGTGVNTGELFF.

CDR3 residues: CASSLGRQGDEAFF. The CDR3 DNA reads TGTGCCAGCAGCTTAGGGAGACAGGGGGATGAAGCTTTCTTT. The gene calls are TRBV7-9 and TRBJ1-1; 9 nucleotides match TRBD1. The CDR3 extends over 14 amino acids. CDR1 and CDR2 from the germline V gene are SEHNR and FQNEAQ (reference sequence). Trimming at V came to 1 base and at J to 7 bases, leaving 4 bases not matched to a gene.

The V and J genes are TRBV9 and TRBJ2-3; TRBD2 matches 7 bases. Germline trimming cut 2 bases from V and 1 base from J; bases unmatched to any gene: 7. The CDR3 contains 16 residues. Germline V CDR1 and CDR2: SGDLS, YYNGEE. CDR3 in DNA: TGTGCCAGCAGCGTTACTAGCGTGGGGGGCACAGATACGCAGTATTTT. Protein sequence: CASSVTSVGGTDTQYF.

CDR3 region: CASKVSGIYEQYF. For the CDR3, the DNA is TGTGCCAGCAAGGTTAGCGGGATCTACGAGCAGTACTTC. This chain joins TRBV2 and TRBJ2-7, with 8 bases that match TRBD2. J lost 3 bases, V lost 7 bases, and 5 bases had no gene match. Germline V gives CDR1 SNHLY, CDR2 FYNNEI. The CDR3 totals 13 residues.

This clone has just a few counts. This chain connects TRBV6-1 to TRBJ2-1; D is undetermined. CDR3 size: 13 residues. V was pared by 6 bases and J by 6 bases, with 12 bases between. The V gene's germline CDR1 is MNHNS and CDR2 SASEGT. CDR3 residues: CASSQGLGNEQFF. In DNA form, the CDR3 reads TGTGCCAGCAGCCAAGGTCTAGGCAATGAGCAGTTCTTC.

J is TRBJ2-5 and V is TRBV7-6, with D hard to call. V lost 3 bases and J lost 9, with 11 bases in between. The germline gives CDR1 SGHVS, CDR2 FNYEAQ. This CDR3 has 12 amino acids. CDR3 DNA: TGTGCCAGCAGCTTGTACTTCTCGGCCCAGTACTTC. This translates into CASSLYFSAQYF.

For this clone: One junction end does not reproduce the germline sequence, and a read error may be involved. As DNA, the CDR3 is TGTGCCAGCAGCCTAAAAGGACTAGCGTCTTTC. It specifies CASSLKGLASF. The chain couples TRBV5-6 to TRBJ2-7; 9 bases are shared with TRBD2. Per germline, CDR1 SGHDT and CDR2 YYEEEE. The CDR3 sequence is 11 residues long.

The chain has TRBV19 and TRBJ1-2; a possible D gene is TRBD1 (5 bases). The germline V gene encodes CDR1 LNHDA and CDR2 SQIVND (reference sequence). This CDR3 region has 15 residues. Trimming left V 5 bases short and J 3 bases short, with 16 bases between. CDR3 coding DNA: TGTGCCAGTAGTCCACCGGGGGGGTTGGACTATGGCTACACCTTC. It specifies CASSPPGGLDYGYTF.

The CDR3 DNA reads as TGTGCCAGCAGCCTTAGCGGAAGCACAGATACGCAGTATTTT. Amino acid sequence: CASSLSGSTDTQYF. The chain links TRBV4-2 to TRBJ2-3, with D possibly being TRBD2 (6 bases). V was shortened by 4 bases and J by 0 bases, with 8 bases between the two germline ends. Germline values: CDR1 LGHNA, CDR2 YNFKEQ. CDR3 length: 14 amino acids.

This sequence joins TRBV6-1 and TRBJ1-2; D gene unclear. Germline V gene data show CDR1 as MNHNS and CDR2 as SASEGT. V was shortened by 2 bases and J by 6 bases, with 4 bases between the two germline ends. This CDR3 contains 11 residues. The CDR3 loop reads CASSETDGYTF. Here the CDR3 DNA reads TGTGCCAGCAGTGAAACAGATGGCTACACCTTC.

The rearrangement joins TRBV4-2 to TRBJ1-2; 10 bases map to TRBD1. The CDR3 contains 14 residues. Germline-derived CDR1 and CDR2 are LGHNA and YNFKEQ. J gave up 8 bases and V 1 base, and 4 bases lay outside the gene matches. CDR3 amino acids: CASSQGTGGGGYTF. The DNA for the CDR3 is TGTGCCAGCAGCCAAGGGACAGGGGGAGGCGGCTACACCTTC.

The rearrangement joins TRBV7-8 to TRBJ2-7, with 8 nucleotides matching TRBD2. The length of the CDR3 is 14 residues. The trim removed 5 bases at V and 7 bases at J, leaving 10 bases unmatched. CDR1 is SGHVS and CDR2 is FQNEAQ in the germline V gene. CDR3 coding DNA: TGTGCCAGCAGCCGACTAGGACGGGGGGGAGAGCAGTACTTC. Residues: CASSRLGRGGEQYF.

The chain is built from TRBV18 and TRBJ2-7; D possibly corresponds to TRBD1 (6 bases). The CDR3 consists of 11 residues. The V end lost 4 bases, the J end lost 5 bases, and 6 bases lay between the germline ends. Germline CDR1 is KGHSH and CDR2 is LQKENI. The CDR3 DNA is TGTGCCAGCTCACGACAGGACGAGCAGTACTTC. Amino acid sequence: CASSRQDEQYF. Combining the CDR3 with reference TRBV18 and TRBJ2-7 gives the whole variable domain NAGVMQNPRHLVRRRGQEARLRCSPMKGHSHVYWYRQLPEEGLKFMVYLQKENIIDESGMPKERFSAEFPKEGPSILRIQQVVRGDSAAYFCASSRQDEQYFGPGTRLTVT.

This clone was picked up one time. The J gene is TRBJ1-1, the V gene TRBV28, with 7 bases aligning to TRBD1. CDR3 size: 15 residues. J was trimmed by 0 bases and V by 6 bases; bases with no gene match: 7. Germline V gene lookup returns CDR1 MDHEN and CDR2 SYDVKM. The CDR3 is CASRLWDRLNTEAFF. The DNA of the CDR3 is TGTGCCAGCAGACTATGGGACAGACTGAACACTGAAGCTTTCTTT.

The chain employs TRBV11-2 and TRBJ1-2; the D gene is possibly TRBD1 (5 bases). Germline V gene lookup returns CDR1 SGHAT and CDR2 FQNNGV. V shed 0 bases and J shed 7 bases, with 12 bases lying between them. The CDR3 covers 14 residues. The CDR3, as DNA: TGTGCCAGCAGCTTAGAAGGCAGGGAGGCTGGCTACACCTTC. Residues: CASSLEGREAGYTF.

The chain links TRBV19 to TRBJ2-1; D may be TRBD1 (6 bases). The germline V and J ends were trimmed by 4 bases and 7 bases, with 17 bases remaining between them. Germline CDR1 LNHDA, CDR2 SQIVND (reference sequence). The CDR3 sequence is 15 residues long. This chain's CDR3 is CASSKLGGEWNEQFF. In DNA, the CDR3 is TGTGCCAGTAGTAAGCTAGGGGGAGAATGGAATGAGCAGTTCTTC.

The V call is TRBV6-6, the J call TRBJ2-1; no reliable D call. Germline assignment: CDR1 MNHNY and CDR2 SVGAGI (reference sequence). V dropped 0 bases and J dropped 5 bases, with 11 bases sitting between them. The CDR3 runs 15 residues. The CDR3 sequence is CASSYSFQTNNEQFF. The CDR3, as DNA: TGTGCCAGCAGTTACTCGTTCCAGACAAACAATGAGCAGTTCTTC.

This clone was detected only once. This chain uses TRBV6-6 with TRBJ2-1; 9 nucleotides align to TRBD2. CDR3 size: 16 residues. Trimming at V came to 2 bases and at J to 2 bases, leaving 4 bases not matched to a gene. Germline loops: CDR1 MNHNY, CDR2 SVGAGI (reference sequence). CDR3 sequence: CASSYGASGAYNEQFF. The CDR3 region has the DNA TGTGCCAGCAGTTACGGGGCTAGCGGGGCCTACAATGAGCAGTTCTTC.

In this sample, this clone turned up a few times. This chain uses TRBV11-2 with TRBJ1-1; weak D call: TRBD1 (5 bases). Deletions cut 3 bases from V and 4 bases from J, with 9 bases between. The CDR3 length is 13 residues. Germline V CDR1 and CDR2: SGHAT, FQNNGV. The CDR3 sequence: CASSFRVGTEAFF. For the CDR3, the DNA is TGTGCCAGCAGCTTCAGGGTTGGCACTGAAGCTTTCTTT.

The chain uses TRBV5-6 and TRBJ1-4, with 10 nucleotides matching TRBD1. CDR1 and CDR2 (germline): SGHDT, YYEEEE. The CDR3 spans 16 residues. V lost 4 bases to trimming and J lost 7 bases; unmatched junction nucleotides: 10. The CDR3 loop reads CASSGDRGREGEKLFF. The CDR3 bases are TGTGCCAGCAGCGGGGACAGGGGACGAGAAGGTGAAAAACTGTTTTTT.

The V call is TRBV6-5, the J call TRBJ1-4; D is unclear. Germline V gene data show CDR1 as MNHEY and CDR2 as SVGAGI. V was trimmed by 2 bases and J by 3 bases, leaving 10 bases between them. This CDR3 has 15 amino acids. The CDR3 loop reads CASSYGAHSNEKLFF. CDR3 bases: TGTGCCAGCAGTTACGGAGCACACTCTAATGAAAAACTGTTTTTT.

The chain combines TRBV29-1 with TRBJ2-1, with TRBD2 as a possible D gene (5 bases). CDR3 size: 13 residues. CDR1 SQVTM and CDR2 ANQGSEA come from the germline V gene. Trimming removed 5 bases at V and 3 bases at J, with 11 bases between. This CDR3 is CSVSGLSYNEQFF. In nucleotides, the CDR3 is TGCAGCGTTTCCGGACTGAGCTACAATGAGCAGTTCTTC.

V usage is TRBV30 and J usage is TRBJ2-2, with TRBD1 identical over 7 bases. Germline-derived CDR1 and CDR2 are GTSNPN and SVGIG (reference sequence). The CDR3 runs to 17 residues. V lost 0 bases, J lost 0 bases, and 7 bases stayed unmatched. In nucleotides, the CDR3 is TGTGCCTGGAGTGTTAGGGGGCGCCCTCCGAACACCGGGGAGCTGTTTTTT. The encoded protein is CAWSVRGRPPNTGELFF.

The sample holds a few counts of this clone. The rearrangement links TRBV6-6 to TRBJ2-3; weak D call: TRBD2 (5 bases). Germline V lookup: CDR1 MNHNY, CDR2 SVGAGI (reference sequence). V was pared by 6 bases and J by 2 bases, with 15 bases between. There are 15 residues in the CDR3. Written as DNA, the CDR3 is TGTGCCAGCAGCCTCGAAGCGGTAAACACAGATACGCAGTATTTT. Amino acid sequence: CASSLEAVNTDTQYF.

The chain employs TRBV4-1 and TRBJ1-1; 8 positions agree with TRBD1. The CDR3 has 14 amino acids. J lost 6 bases, V lost 2 bases, and 5 bases had no gene match. CDR1 MGHRA and CDR2 YSYEKL come from the germline V gene. The CDR3 DNA reads TGCGCCAGCAGCCAACCAGGGGGCCCCCCTGAAGCTTTCTTT. Amino acid sequence: CASSQPGGPPEAFF.

The CDR3 sequence is CASRDQGISNQPQHF. In nucleotides, the CDR3 is TGTGCCAGCAGGGATCAGGGGATTAGCAATCAGCCCCAGCATTTT. The V gene is TRBV2, the J gene TRBJ1-5; D is possibly TRBD1 (6 bases). The CDR3 spans 15 residues. Trimming stripped 6 bases from V and 0 bases from J, with 12 bases between. The germline CDR1 and CDR2 sequences are SNHLY and FYNNEI.

The V and J genes are TRBV29-1 and TRBJ1-1, with D unclear. The CDR3 contains 12 residues. Looked up from germline, CDR1 is SQVTM and CDR2 is ANQGSEA. Trimming shortened V by 3 bases and J by 1 base, and 6 bases separated the two germline ends. The DNA for the CDR3 is TGCAGCGTTGACGGCGGGAACACTGAAGCTTTCTTT. The encoded protein is CSVDGGNTEAFF.

The chain has TRBV27 and TRBJ2-2; TRBD1 aligns across 8 bases. CDR3 length equals 15 residues. With 8 bases clipped from V and 5 bases from J, the junction kept 10 bases outside the gene matches. From germline, CDR1 is MNHEY and CDR2 SMNVEV (reference sequence). In nucleotides, the CDR3 is TGTGCCAGCGGGCCGGGACAGGTTAGGACCGGGGAGCTGTTTTTT. Its protein is CASGPGQVRTGELFF.